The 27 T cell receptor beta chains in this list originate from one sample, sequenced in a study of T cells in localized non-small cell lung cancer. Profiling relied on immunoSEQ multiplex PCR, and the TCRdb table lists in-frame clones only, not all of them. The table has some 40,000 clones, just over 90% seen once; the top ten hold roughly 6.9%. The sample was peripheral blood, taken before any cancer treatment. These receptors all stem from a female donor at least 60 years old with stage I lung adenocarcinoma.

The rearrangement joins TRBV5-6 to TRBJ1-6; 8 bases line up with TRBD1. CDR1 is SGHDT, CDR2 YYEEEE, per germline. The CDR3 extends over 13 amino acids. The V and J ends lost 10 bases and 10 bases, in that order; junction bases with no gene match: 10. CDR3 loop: CAFGQGAESPLHF. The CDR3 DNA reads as TGTGCCTTTGGCCAGGGGGCTGAGTCACCCCTCCACTTT.

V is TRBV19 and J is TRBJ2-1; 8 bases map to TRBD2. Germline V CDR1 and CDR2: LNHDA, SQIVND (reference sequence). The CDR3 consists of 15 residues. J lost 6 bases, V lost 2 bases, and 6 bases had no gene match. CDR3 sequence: CASSIRGGRSNEQFF. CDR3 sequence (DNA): TGTGCCAGTAGTATACGGGGGGGCCGTAGCAATGAGCAGTTCTTC.

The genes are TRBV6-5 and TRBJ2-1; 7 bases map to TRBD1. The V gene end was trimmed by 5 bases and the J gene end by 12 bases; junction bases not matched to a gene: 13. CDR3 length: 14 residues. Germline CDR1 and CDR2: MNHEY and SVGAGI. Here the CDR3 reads CASSPQGNKGAQFF. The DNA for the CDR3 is TGTGCCAGCAGTCCCCAGGGAAATAAGGGGGCGCAGTTCTTC.

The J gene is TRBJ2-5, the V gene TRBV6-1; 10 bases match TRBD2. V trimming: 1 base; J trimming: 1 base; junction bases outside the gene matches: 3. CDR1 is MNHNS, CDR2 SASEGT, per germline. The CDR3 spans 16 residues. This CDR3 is CASSEGVAGGQETQYF. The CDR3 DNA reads TGTGCCAGCAGTGAAGGAGTAGCGGGGGGCCAAGAGACCCAGTACTTC.

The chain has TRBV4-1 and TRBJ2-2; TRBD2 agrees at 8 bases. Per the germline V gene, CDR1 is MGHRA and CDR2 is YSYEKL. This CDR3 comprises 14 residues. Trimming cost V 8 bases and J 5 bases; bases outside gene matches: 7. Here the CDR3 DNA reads TGCGCCAGCGCCCCGGGAGGGAGTACCGGGGAGCTGTTTTTT. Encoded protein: CASAPGGSTGELFF.

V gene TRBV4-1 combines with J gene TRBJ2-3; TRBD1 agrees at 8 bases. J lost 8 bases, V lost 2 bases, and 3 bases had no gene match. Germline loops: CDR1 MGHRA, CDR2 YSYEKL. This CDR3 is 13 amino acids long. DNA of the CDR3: TGCGCCAGCAGCCAACAGGGGGCGGGTACGCAGTATTTT. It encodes CASSQQGAGTQYF.

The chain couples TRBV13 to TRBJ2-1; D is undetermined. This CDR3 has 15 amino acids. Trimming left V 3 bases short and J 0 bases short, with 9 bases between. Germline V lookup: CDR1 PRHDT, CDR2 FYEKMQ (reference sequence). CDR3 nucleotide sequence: TGTGCCAGCAGCTTGAGGCGAAGCTCCTACAATGAGCAGTTCTTC. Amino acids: CASSLRRSSYNEQFF.

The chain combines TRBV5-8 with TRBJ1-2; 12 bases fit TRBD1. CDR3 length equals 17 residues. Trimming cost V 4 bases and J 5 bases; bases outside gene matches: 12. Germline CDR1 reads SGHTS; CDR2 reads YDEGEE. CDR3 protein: CASSQSGTGGGYYGYTF. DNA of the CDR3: TGTGCCAGCAGCCAATCCGGGACAGGGGGCGGTTATTATGGCTACACCTTC. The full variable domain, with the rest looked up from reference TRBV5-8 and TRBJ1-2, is EAGVTQSPTHLIKTRGQQATLRCSPISGHTSVYWYQQALGLGLQFLLWYDEGEERNRGNFPPRFSGRQFPNYSSELNVNALELEDSALYLCASSQSGTGGGYYGYTFGSGTRLTVV.

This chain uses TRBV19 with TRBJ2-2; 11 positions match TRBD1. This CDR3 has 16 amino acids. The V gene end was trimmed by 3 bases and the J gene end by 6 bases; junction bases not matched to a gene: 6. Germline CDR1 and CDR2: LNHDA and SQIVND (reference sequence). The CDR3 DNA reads TGTGCCAGTAGTATCGCTGGGGGACAGGGGGCCGGGGAGCTGTTTTTT. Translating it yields CASSIAGGQGAGELFF.

CDR3 region: CASSSRERGTYEQYV. The CDR3 nucleotides are TGTGCCAGCAGTTCTCGGGAGCGAGGTACCTACGAGCAGTACGTC. The chain links TRBV6-1 to TRBJ2-7; perhaps TRBD2 as D (6 bases). This CDR3 is built from 15 residues. The germline V gene has CDR1 MNHNS and CDR2 SASEGT. Trimming stripped 5 bases from V and 2 bases from J, with 16 bases between.

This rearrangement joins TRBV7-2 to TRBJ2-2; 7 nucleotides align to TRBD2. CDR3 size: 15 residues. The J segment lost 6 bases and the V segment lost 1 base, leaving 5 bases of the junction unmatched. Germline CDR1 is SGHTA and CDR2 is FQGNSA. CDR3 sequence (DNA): TGTGCCAGCAGCTTAGGGGCAGGGAGGGCCGGGGAGCTGTTTTTT. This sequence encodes CASSLGAGRAGELFF.

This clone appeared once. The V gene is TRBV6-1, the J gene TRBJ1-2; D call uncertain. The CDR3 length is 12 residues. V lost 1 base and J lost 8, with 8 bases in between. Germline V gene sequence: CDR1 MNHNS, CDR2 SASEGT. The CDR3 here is CASSEVVRGYTF. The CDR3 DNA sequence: TGTGCCAGCAGTGAAGTAGTCCGCGGCTACACCTTC.

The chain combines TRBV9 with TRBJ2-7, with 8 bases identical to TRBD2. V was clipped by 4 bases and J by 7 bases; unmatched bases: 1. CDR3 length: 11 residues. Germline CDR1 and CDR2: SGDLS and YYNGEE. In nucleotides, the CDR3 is TGTGCCAGCAGCATAGCGGGAGAGCAGTACTTC. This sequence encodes CASSIAGEQYF.

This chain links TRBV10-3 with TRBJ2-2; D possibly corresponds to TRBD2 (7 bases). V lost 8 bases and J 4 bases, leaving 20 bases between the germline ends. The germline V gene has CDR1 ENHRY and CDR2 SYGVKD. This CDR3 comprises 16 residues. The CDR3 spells CAIPGKGGPGTGELFF. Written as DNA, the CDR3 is TGTGCCATCCCTGGCAAGGGGGGGCCAGGCACCGGGGAGCTGTTTTTT.

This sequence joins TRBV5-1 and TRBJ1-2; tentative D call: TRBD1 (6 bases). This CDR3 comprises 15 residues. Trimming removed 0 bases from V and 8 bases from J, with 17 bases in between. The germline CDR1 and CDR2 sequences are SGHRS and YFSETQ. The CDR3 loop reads CASSLALQGPGGYTF. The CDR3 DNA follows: TGCGCCAGCAGCTTGGCCCTCCAGGGGCCCGGGGGCTACACCTTC.

In DNA, the CDR3 is TGTGCCAGCAGCTTAGACTGGGGACCCCTCTACGAGCAGTACGTC. Amino acid sequence: CASSLDWGPLYEQYV. V usage is TRBV11-2 and J usage is TRBJ2-7, with D tentatively TRBD1 or TRBD2 (5 bases each). The CDR3 contains 15 residues. Germline-derived CDR1 and CDR2 are SGHAT and FQNNGV. V gave up 0 bases and J gave up 3 bases, with 12 bases separating them.

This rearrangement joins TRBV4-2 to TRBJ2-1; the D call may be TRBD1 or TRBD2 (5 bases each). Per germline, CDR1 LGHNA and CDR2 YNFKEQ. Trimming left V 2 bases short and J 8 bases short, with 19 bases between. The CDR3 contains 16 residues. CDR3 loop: CASSQSLGAPKYEQFF. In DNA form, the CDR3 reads TGTGCCAGCAGCCAATCCCTCGGGGCCCCCAAATATGAGCAGTTCTTC.

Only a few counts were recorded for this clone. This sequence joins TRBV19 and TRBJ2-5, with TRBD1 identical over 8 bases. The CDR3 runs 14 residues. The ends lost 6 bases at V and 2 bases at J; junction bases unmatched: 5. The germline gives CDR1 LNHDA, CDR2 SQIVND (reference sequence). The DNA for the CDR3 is TGTGCCAGTAGCCTGACAGGGGCTCAAGAGACCCAGTACTTC. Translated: CASSLTGAQETQYF.

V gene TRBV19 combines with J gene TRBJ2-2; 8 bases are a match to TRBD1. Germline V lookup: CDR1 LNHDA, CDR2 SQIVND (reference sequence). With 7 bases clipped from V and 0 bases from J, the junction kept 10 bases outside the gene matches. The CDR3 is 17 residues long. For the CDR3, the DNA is TGTGCCAGTATTCGTGGGACAGGACCCTCGAACACCGGGGAGCTGTTTTTT. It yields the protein CASIRGTGPSNTGELFF.

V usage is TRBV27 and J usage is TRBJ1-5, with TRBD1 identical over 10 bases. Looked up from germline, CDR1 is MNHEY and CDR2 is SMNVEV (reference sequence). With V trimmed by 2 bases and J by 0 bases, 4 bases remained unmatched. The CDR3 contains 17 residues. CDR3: CASSLRGQGSSNQPQHF. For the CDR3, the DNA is TGTGCCAGCAGTTTAAGGGGACAGGGGTCTAGCAATCAGCCCCAGCATTTT.

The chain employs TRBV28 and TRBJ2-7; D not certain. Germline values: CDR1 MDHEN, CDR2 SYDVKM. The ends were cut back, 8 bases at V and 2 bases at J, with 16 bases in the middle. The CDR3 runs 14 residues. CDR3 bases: TGTGCCAGCGCGAACGGCGGAGTCGCCTACGAGCAGTACGTC. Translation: CASANGGVAYEQYV.

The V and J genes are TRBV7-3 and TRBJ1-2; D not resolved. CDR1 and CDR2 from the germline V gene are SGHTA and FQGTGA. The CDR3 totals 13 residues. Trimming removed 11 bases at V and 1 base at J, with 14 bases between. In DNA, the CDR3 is TGTGCCCTCGAACCCCCATTTAACTATGGCTACACCTTC. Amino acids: CALEPPFNYGYTF.

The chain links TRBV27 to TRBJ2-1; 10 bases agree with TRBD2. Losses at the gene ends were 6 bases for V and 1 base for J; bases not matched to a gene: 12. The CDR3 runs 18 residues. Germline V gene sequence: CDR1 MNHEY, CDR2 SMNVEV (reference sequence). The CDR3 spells CASSLFPLAGSSYNEQFF. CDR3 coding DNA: TGTGCCAGCAGCCTGTTCCCACTAGCGGGGTCGTCCTACAATGAGCAGTTCTTC.

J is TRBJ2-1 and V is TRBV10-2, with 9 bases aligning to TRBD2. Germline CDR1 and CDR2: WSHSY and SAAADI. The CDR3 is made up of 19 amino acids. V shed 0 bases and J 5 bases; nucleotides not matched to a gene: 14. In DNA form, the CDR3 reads TGCGCCAGCAGTGAGTCTCGGGGTCGGTTAGCGGGGGAACACAATGAGCAGTTCTTC. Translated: CASSESRGRLAGEHNEQFF.

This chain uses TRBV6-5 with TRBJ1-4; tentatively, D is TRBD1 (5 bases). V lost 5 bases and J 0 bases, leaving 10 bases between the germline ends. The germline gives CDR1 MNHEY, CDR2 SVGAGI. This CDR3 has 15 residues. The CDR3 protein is CASSGLGATNEKLFF. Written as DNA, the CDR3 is TGTGCCAGCAGTGGCCTAGGGGCAACTAATGAAAAACTGTTTTTT.

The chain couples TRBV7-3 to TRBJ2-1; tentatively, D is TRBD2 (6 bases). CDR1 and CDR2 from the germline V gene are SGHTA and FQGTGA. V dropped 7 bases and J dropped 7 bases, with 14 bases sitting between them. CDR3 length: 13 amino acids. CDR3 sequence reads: CASNVAAGNEQFF. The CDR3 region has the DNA TGTGCCAGCAATGTAGCGGCGGGGAATGAGCAGTTCTTC.

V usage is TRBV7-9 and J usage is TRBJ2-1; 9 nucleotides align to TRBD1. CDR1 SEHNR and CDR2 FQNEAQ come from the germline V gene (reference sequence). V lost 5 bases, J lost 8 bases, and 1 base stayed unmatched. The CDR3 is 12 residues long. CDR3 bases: TGTGCCAGCAGCCGGACAGGGGATGAGCAGTTCTTC. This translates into CASSRTGDEQFF.